This T cell receptor (beta chain) comes out of a study of blood T cell repertoires in COVID-19. Study summary: Samples came from the United States, Italy and Spain, spanning acute and convalescent COVID-19.

The CDR3 has 12 residues. Trimming pared 0 bases from V and 6 bases from J, leaving 5 bases between. Germline loops: CDR1 LGHDT, CDR2 YNNKEL (reference sequence). Per the original data handling: Nucleated cell number was recorded as an estimate derived from reference gene primer amplification. Method: immunoSEQ multiplex PCR; TCRdb's copy keeps in-frame clones and lacks some. The D gene and trimming were derived from the DNA, and the V and J assignments and clone size from that table. The sample holds roughly 80,000 clones, over 75% seen once. The material sequenced was peripheral blood. V gene TRBV3-1 (or the pseudogene TRBV3-2) combines with J gene TRBJ2-5; D gene uncertain. This sequence originates from a man at least 80 years old with acute or convalescent COVID-19. CDR3 sequence: CASSQDAKTQYF. In DNA, the CDR3 is TGTGCCAGCAGCCAAGATGCTAAGACCCAGTACTTC.